This TCR beta chain emerged from a study of T cell repertoires in cytomegalovirus infection. TCRdb fed the reads into MiXCR, producing one record per CDR3 protein. In the table there are 550,000 to 700,000 distinct CDR3 sequences, around 40% of which are singletons. Germline CDR1 SGHNT, CDR2 YYREEE (reference sequence). The ends lost 5 bases at V and 0 bases at J; junction bases unmatched: 7. This CDR3 has 18 amino acids. Points from the study as a whole: Carriers of CMV plus the relevant HLA were identified by cumulative public TCR beta family frequency. The ex vivo response was dominated by HLA-C-restricted CMV-specific TCR beta clonotypes.

Remarks on this clonotype: Antigen: not known.

This clonotype was obtained from a human donor in good health (CMV status not recorded). Some clones in this sample may be carry-over from other donors' samples. The chain carries TRBV5-4 and TRBJ2-2, with TRBD2 matching over 13 bases. The sample in question was cultured PBMCs, obtained from culture after CMV antigen stimulation. CDR3 nucleotide sequence: TGTGCCAGCAGGACCCCGGGACTAGCGGGACCGAACACCGGGGAGCTGTTTTTT. Translated, it gives CASRTPGLAGPNTGELFF. Complete variable domain (other parts from reference TRBV5-4 and TRBJ2-2): ETGVTQSPTHLIKTRGQQVTLRCSSQSGHNTVSWYQQALGQGPQFIFQYYREEENGRGNFPPRFSGLQFPNYSSELNVNALELDDSALYLCASRTPGLAGPNTGELFFGEGSRLTVL.